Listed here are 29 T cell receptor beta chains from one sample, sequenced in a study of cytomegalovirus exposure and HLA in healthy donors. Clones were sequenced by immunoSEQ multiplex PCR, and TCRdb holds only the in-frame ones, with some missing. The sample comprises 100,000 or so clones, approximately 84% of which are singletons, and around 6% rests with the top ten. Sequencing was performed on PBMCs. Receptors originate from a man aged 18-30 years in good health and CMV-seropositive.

CDR3 loop: CASSFPTGGNSPLHF. The CDR3, as DNA: TGTGCCAGCAGCTTTCCGACAGGGGGCAATTCACCCCTCCACTTT. The chain links TRBV11-2 to TRBJ1-6; TRBD1 matches 10 bases. Germline lookup yields CDR1 SGHAT and CDR2 FQNNGV. V trimming: 3 bases; J trimming: 7 bases; junction bases outside the gene matches: 3. This CDR3 comprises 15 residues.

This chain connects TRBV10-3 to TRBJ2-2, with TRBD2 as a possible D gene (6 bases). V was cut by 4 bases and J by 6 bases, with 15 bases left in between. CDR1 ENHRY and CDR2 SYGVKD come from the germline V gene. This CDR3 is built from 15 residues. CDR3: CAISGGGIGAGELFF. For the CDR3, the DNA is TGTGCCATCAGTGGTGGGGGGATCGGTGCCGGGGAGCTGTTTTTT.

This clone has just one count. DNA for the CDR3: TGTGCCAGCAGCTTGTACCCTCTTCGATTTACTTATACGCAGTATTTT. It is translated as CASSLYPLRFTYTQYF. This rearrangement joins TRBV11-2 to TRBJ2-3; D not resolved. Looked up from germline, CDR1 is SGHAT and CDR2 is FQNNGV. Trimming took off 3 bases at V and 7 bases at J, with 20 bases between the two ends. This CDR3 is built from 16 residues.

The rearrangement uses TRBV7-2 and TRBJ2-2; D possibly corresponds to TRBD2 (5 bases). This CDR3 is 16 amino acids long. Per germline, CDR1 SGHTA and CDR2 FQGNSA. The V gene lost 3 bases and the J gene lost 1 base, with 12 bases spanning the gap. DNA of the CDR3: TGTGCCAGCAGCTTTAGGAGGACCCGGAACACCGGGGAGCTGTTTTTT. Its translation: CASSFRRTRNTGELFF.

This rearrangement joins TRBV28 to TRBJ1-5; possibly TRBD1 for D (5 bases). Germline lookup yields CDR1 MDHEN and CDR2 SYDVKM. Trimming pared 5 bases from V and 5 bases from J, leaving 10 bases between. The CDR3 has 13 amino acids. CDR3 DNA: TGTGCCAGCAGTAGGGGCAGGGATCAGCCCCAGCATTTT. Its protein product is CASSRGRDQPQHF.

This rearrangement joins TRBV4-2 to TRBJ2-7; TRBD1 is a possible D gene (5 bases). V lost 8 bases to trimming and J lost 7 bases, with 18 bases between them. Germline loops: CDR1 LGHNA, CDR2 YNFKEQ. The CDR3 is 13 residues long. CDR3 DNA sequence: TGTGCCAGCCGGACGTCCTTCCGGACAGAGCAGTACTTC. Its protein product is CASRTSFRTEQYF.

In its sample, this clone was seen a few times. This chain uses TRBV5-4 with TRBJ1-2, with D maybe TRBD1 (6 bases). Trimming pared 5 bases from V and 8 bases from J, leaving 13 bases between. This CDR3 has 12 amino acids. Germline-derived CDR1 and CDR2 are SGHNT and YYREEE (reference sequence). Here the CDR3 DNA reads TGTGCCAGCAGACGTACAGGGTGGGGCTACACCTTC. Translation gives CASRRTGWGYTF.

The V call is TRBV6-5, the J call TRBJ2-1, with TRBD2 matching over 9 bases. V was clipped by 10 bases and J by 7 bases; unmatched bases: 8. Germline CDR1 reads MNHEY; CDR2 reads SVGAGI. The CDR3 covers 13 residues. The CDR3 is CATQREVRNEQFF. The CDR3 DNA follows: TGTGCCACCCAGCGGGAGGTCAGGAATGAGCAGTTCTTC.

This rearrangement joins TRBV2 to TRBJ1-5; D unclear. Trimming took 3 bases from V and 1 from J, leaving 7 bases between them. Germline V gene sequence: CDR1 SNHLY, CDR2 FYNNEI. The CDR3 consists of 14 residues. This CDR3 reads CASSDWQSNQPQHF. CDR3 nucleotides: TGTGCCAGCAGTGATTGGCAGAGCAATCAGCCCCAGCATTTT.

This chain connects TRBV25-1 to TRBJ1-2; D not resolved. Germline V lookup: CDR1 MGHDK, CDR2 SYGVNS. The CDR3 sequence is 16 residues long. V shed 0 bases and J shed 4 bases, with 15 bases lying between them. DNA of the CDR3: TGTGCCAGCAGTGAATACGACGATACAGAAATCTATGGCTACACCTTC. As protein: CASSEYDDTEIYGYTF.

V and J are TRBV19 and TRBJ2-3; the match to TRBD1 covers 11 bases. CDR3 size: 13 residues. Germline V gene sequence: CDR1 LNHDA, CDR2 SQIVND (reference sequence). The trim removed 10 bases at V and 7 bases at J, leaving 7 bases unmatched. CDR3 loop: CATTDRGPHTQYF. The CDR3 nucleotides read TGTGCCACTACGGACAGGGGGCCTCATACGCAGTATTTT.

CDR3 sequence: CASSVADGRQETQYF. The CDR3 DNA reads as TGTGCCAGCAGCGTAGCTGATGGGAGACAAGAGACCCAGTACTTC. The V call is TRBV9, the J call TRBJ2-5; tentatively, D is TRBD2 (5 bases). Germline V lookup: CDR1 SGDLS, CDR2 YYNGEE. The CDR3 has 15 residues. Trimming cost V 0 bases and J 2 bases, with 11 bases left between them.

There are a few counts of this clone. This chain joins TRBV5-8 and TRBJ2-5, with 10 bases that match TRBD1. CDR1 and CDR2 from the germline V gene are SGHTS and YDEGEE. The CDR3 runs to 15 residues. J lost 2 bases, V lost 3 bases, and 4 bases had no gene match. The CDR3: CASSSTGGRQETQYF. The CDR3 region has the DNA TGTGCCAGCAGCTCGACAGGGGGCCGGCAAGAGACCCAGTACTTC.

CDR3 region: CASSVGRQETQYF. The CDR3 nucleotides are TGTGCCAGCAGCGTAGGTCGGCAAGAGACCCAGTACTTC. The chain links TRBV9 to TRBJ2-5, with D uncertain. Germline CDR1 reads SGDLS; CDR2 reads YYNGEE. Trimming stripped 0 bases from V and 2 bases from J, with 5 bases between. This CDR3 is built from 13 residues. Variable domain in full (rest from reference TRBV9 and TRBJ2-5): DSGVTQTPKHLITATGQRVTLRCSPRSGDLSVYWYQQSLDQGLQFLIQYYNGEERAKGNILERFSAQQFPDLHSELNLSSLELGDSALYFCASSVGRQETQYFGPGTRLLVL.

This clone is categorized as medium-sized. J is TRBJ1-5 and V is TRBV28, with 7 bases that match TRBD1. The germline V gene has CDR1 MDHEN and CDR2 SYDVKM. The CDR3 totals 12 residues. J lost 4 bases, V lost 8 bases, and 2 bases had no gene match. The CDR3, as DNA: TGTGCCAGCGAGGGGGCTAATCAGCCCCAGCATTTT. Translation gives CASEGANQPQHF.

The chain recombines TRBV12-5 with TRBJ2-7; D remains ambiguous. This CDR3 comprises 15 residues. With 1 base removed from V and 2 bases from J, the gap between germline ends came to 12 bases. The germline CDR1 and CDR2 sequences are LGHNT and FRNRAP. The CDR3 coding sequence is TGTGCTAGTGGTTTGGCAAGACTCGATACCTACGAGCAGTACTTC. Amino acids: CASGLARLDTYEQYF.

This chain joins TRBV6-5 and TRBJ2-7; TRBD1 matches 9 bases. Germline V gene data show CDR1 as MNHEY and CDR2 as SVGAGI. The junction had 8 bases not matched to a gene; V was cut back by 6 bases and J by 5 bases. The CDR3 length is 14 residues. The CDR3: CASRPPGQGNEQYF. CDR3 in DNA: TGTGCCAGCAGGCCTCCGGGACAGGGAAACGAGCAGTACTTC.

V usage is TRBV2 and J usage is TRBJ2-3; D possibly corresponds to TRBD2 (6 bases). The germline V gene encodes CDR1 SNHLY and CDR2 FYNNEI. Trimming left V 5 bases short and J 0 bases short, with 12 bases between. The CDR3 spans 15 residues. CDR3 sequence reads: CASSLGRGSTDTQYF. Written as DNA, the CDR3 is TGTGCCAGCAGTCTGGGGCGGGGCAGCACAGATACGCAGTATTTT. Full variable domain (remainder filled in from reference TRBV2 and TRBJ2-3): EPEVTQTPSHQVTQMGQEVILRCVPISNHLYFYWYRQILGQKVEFLVSFYNNEISEKSEIFDDQFSVERPDGSNFTLKIRSTKLEDSAMYFCASSLGRGSTDTQYFGPGTRLTVL.

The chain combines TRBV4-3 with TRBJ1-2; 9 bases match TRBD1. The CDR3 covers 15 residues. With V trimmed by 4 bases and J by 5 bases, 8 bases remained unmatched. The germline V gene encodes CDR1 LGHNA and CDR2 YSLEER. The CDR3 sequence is CASSPPGQGSYGYTF. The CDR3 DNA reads TGCGCCAGCAGCCCCCCCGGACAGGGGTCATATGGCTACACCTTC.

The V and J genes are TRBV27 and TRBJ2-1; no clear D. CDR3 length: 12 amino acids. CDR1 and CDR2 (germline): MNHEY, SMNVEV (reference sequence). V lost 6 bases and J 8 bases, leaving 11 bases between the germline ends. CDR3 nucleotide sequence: TGTGCCAGCAGCCAAGGCGGCGATGAGCAGTTCTTC. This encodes CASSQGGDEQFF.

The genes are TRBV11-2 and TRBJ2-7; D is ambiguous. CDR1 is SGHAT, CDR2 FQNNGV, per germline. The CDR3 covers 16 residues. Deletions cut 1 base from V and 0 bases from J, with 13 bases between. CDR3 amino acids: CASSLARVSRSYEQYF. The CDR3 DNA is TGTGCCAGCAGCTTAGCCCGGGTTAGCCGCTCCTACGAGCAGTACTTC. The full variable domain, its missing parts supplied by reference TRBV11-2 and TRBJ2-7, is EAGVAQSPRYKIIEKRQSVAFWCNPISGHATLYWYQQILGQGPKLLIQFQNNGVVDDSQLPKDRFSAERLKGVDSTLKIQPAKLEDSAVYLCASSLARVSRSYEQYFGPGTRLTVT.

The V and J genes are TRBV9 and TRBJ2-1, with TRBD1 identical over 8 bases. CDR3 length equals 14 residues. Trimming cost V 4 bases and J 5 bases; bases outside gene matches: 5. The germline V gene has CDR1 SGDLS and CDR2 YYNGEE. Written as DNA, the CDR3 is TGTGCCAGCAGCCTCGGACAGGGAAACAATGAGCAGTTCTTC. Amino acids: CASSLGQGNNEQFF.

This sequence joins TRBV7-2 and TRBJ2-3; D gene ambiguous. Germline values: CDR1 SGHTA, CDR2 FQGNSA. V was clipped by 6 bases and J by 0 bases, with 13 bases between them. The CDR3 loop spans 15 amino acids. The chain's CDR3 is CASRKYGSSTDTQYF. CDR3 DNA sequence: TGTGCCAGCAGGAAATACGGTTCTAGCACAGATACGCAGTATTTT.

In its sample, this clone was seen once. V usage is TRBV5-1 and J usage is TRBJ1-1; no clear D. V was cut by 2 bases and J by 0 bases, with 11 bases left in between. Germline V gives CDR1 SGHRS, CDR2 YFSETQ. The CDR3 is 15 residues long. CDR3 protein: CASSLAPGMNTEAFF. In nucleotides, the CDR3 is TGCGCCAGCAGCTTAGCTCCGGGGATGAACACTGAAGCTTTCTTT.

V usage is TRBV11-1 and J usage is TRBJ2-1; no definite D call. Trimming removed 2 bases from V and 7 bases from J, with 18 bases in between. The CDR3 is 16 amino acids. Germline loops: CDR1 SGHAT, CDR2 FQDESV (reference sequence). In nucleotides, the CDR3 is TGTGCCAGCAGCTTAAGTCGGTTTCGAGCCCGGAATGAGCAGTTCTTC. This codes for CASSLSRFRARNEQFF.

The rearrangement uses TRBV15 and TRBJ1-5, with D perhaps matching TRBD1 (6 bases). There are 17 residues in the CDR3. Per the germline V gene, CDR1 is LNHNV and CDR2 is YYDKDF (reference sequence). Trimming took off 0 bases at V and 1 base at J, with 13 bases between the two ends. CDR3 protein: CATSRDWSRGSNQPQHF. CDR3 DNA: TGTGCCACCAGCAGAGATTGGTCCAGGGGAAGCAATCAGCCCCAGCATTTT.

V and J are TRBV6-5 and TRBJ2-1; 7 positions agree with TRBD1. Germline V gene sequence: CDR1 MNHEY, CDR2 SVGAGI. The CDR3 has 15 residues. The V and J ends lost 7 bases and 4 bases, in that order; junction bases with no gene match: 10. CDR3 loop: CASNRDRALYNEQFF. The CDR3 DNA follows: TGTGCCAGCAACCGAGACAGGGCCCTTTACAATGAGCAGTTCTTC.

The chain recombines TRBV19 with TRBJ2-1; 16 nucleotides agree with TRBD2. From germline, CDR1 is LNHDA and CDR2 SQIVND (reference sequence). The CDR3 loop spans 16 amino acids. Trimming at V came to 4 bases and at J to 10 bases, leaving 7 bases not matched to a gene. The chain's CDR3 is CASSTPGLAGGEEQFF. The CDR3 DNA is TGTGCCAGTAGTACACCGGGACTAGCGGGGGGGGAAGAGCAGTTCTTC.

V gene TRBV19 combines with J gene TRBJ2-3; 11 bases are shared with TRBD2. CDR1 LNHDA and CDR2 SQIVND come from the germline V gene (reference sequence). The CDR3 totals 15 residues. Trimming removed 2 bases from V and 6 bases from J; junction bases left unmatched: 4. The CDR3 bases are TGTGCCAGTAGTATAACTAGCGGGGGAACGGATACGCAGTATTTT. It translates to CASSITSGGTDTQYF.